This TCR beta chain came from a study of shared clonotypes between healthy human individuals. Whole-study results and caveats: Few donors limited the genetic and exposure-history diversity represented. Only blood samples were collected, and tissue repertoires likely differ. Read depth was anticipated to influence clonotype sharing among donors.

Comment on this clone: Its antigen remains unidentified.

Profiling relied on immunoSEQ multiplex PCR, and the TCRdb table lists in-frame clones only, not all of them. Of about 450,000 clones listed, roughly 77% are singletons. Trimming took 3 bases from V and 0 from J; bases not matched to a gene: 3. The V gene's germline CDR1 is SGHAT and CDR2 FQNNGV. This CDR3 is built from 16 residues. The clonotype originates from a woman in her 40s in good health. Some clones in this sample may be carry-over from other donors' samples. The V gene is TRBV11-2, the J gene TRBJ2-3; 10 bases are shared with TRBD2. The sample was PBMCs. CDR3 DNA sequence: TGTGCCAGCAGCTTTACTAGCGGGGCTAGCACAGATACGCAGTATTTT. Amino acid sequence: CASSFTSGASTDTQYF.